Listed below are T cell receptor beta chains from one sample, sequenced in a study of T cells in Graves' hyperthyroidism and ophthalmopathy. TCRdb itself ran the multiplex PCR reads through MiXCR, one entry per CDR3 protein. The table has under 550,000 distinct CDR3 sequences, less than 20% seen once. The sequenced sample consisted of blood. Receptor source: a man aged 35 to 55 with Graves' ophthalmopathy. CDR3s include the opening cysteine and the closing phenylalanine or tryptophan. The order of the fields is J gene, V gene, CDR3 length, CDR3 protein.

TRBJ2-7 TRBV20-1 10 CSAEINEQYF
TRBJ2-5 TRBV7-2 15 CASSLGTRPVETQYF
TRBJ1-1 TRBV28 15 CASSPWTSGGTEAFF
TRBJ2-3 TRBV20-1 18 CSALPGTAPISSTDTQYF
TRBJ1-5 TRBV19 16 CASSLNRGHGNQPQHF
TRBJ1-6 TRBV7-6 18 CASSLALAGSSYNSPLHF
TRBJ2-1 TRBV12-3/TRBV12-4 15 CASSLRLATYNEQFF
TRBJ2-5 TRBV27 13 CASKRGNGETQYF
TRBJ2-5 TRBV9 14 CASSDPRVQETQYF
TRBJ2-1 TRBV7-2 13 CASSPPWLAEQFF
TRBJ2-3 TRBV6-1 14 CASSPGPPPDTQYF
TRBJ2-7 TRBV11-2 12 CASSFESYEQYF
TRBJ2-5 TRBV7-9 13 CASSLAPPETQYF
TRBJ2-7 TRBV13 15 CASSFRVGGLDEQYF
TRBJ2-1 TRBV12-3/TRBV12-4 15 CASIPRDRPTNEQFF
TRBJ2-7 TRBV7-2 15 CASSLYSLLPYEQYF
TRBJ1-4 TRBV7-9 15 CASSPLGEVNEKLFF
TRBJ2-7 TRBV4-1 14 CASSQGQGGSEQYF
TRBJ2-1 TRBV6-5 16 CASSYSLMGEGNEQFF
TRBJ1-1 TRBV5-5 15 CASSPWTGRNTEAFF
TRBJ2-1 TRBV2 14 CASSDGGATNEQFF
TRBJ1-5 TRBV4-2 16 CASSQISTGNNQPQHF
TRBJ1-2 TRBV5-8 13 CASSLVRREGYTF
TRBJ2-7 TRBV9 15 CASSVGAGPSGEQYF
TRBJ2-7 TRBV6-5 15 CASSSPRETSYEQYF
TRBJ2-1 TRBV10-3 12 CATKSSYNEQFF
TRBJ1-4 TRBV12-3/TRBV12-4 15 CASSPPGLGNEKLFF
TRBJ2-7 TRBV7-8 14 CASSLAGTVYEQYF
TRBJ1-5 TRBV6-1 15 CASSEAGGGNQPQHF
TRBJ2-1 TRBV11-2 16 CASSPPLAGGRDEQFF
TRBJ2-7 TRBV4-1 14 CASSYRDRAYEQYF
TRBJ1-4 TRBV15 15 CATSPSGGMGEKLFF
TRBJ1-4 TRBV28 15 CASRSPRDSYEKLFF
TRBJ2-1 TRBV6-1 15 CAWGGPGQGVNEQFF
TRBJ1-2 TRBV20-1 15 CSARGAGGAPYGYTF
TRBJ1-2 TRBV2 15 CASSEDRGLLYGYTF
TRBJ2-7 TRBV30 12 CAWSVVAGEQYF
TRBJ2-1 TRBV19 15 CASSISPAGVDEQFF
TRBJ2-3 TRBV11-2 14 CAISDPLHTDTQYF
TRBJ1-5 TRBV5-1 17 CASSWGGGDGSNQPQHF
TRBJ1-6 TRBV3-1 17 CASSQERGGEGNSPLHF
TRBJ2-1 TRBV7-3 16 CASNTGRGVPYNEQFF
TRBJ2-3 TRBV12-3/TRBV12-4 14 CASRIGFTTDTQYF